This T cell receptor beta chain appears in the sequencing data of a study of cytomegalovirus exposure and HLA in healthy donors (dated by TCRdb to about 2017). About the full investigation: An earlier analysis of several hundred of the donors reported about 260 Gb of sequence data and approximately 120 million unique TCR beta sequences obtained from around 180 million T cells. An early release that covered roughly 600 HLA-typed donors contained approximately 300 gigabases of sequencing data and tens of millions of unique TCR sequences. Of the 300 to 450 genotyped donors, less than 90% were placed in the genetic ancestry cluster associated with self-reported Caucasian donors. The study aimed to test whether signatures of past pathogen exposure could be identified by cataloging public T cell receptors. The study used immunosequencing to profile the T cell repertoires of 670 or so subjects and linked those repertoires to cytomegalovirus serostatus. Besides the first cohort of 666 subjects, a separate validation cohort made up of 120 different subjects was used. To predict cytomegalovirus infection status, the study combined high-throughput TCR immunosequencing, statistical association of individual TCRs with disease status, and machine learning. In a later analysis, previously published TCR beta repertoires from more than 500 donors were re-analyzed and high-resolution HLA genotyping was added so that TCR occurrence patterns could be studied. In the later analysis, no new phenotypic data were used to find candidate immune exposures; instead, reliance was placed on TCR beta sequences and their occurrence across donors. An earlier analysis of roughly 580 of the donors used high-throughput TCR beta sequencing to judge whether each TCR beta V gene segment behaved as functional or pseudogenic. Donor age, sex, ethnicity and CMV serostatus were compiled together with the repertoire data. Genome-wide SNP genotypes for about 65% of the 666 donors were used in a later genetic analysis, which treated that subset as a discovery cohort. Every discovery cohort repertoire had been produced on one sequencing platform. HLA typing covered class I and class II loci at four-digit resolution. Typing coverage varied by locus: roughly 620-630 donors for A, B, C, DRB1 and DQB1; more than 500 for DQA1; over 600 for DPA1; fewer than 480 for DPB1. Four or five DR-DQ haplotypes were handled as single units for association and clustering because linkage in the cohort was strong. Across some 400 genotyped donors of the cohort, an average of 235,054 unique TCR beta nucleotide sequences per donor were sequenced, and roughly a sixth of those sequences were non-productive. Overall results and qualifications from the work: According to a later genetic analysis, donors in an Asian-associated ancestry cluster had fewer N-insertions in productive TCRs than the approximately 710-donor mean. Correlated functional status among segregating V segments might reflect linkage disequilibrium, but an unknown experimental factor could not be ruled out. The 87-base-pair reads could not distinguish some IMGT-functional V segments, including TRBV6-2 and TRBV6-3, so those segments were excluded. When HLA alleles, especially DR and DQ, strongly co-occurred, attributing TCR associations to individual alleles was difficult. Compared with equally common non-associated chains, HLA-associated TCR beta chains in a later analysis were more clonally expanded and had lower generation probabilities. It was suggested by the authors that the approach could potentially be generalized to other disease states and immunological phenotypes. In this cohort, only TCR beta chains were sequenced, and detectable features were limited by the absence of alpha or paired-chain data. V-gene and J-gene trimming of TCR beta chains was associated with a missense DCLRE1C variant in a later genetic analysis, and the association was replicated in an independent cohort. According to a later analysis, most CMV-associated TCR beta chains appeared to be HLA-restricted, and the HLA associations seemed to be driven largely by CMV exposure. Most TCR sequences were seen in very few donors, while some public TCRs were found in many individuals. A later analysis found that TCR association rates varied across HLA loci, with DRB1 alleles showing the most associated TCRs and HLA-C alleles the fewest. A group of highly shared sequence variants was considered likely to be a technical artifact of the sequencing pipeline. A later analysis associated 17,000 or so TCR beta sequences with specific HLA alleles at a false discovery rate of 0.05. In vitro tests confirmed that a few of the cytomegalovirus-associated TCR beta chains recognize cytomegalovirus antigens. A later analysis reported that several top co-occurrence clusters appeared linked to parvovirus B19, influenza, CMV and Epstein-Barr virus. In an earlier analysis of about 540 of the donors, most TCR beta V segments were observed in productive rearrangements about 90% or about 30% of the time, broadly matching IMGT annotations. Because counts were too low, some 17 rarely observed V segments, including chromosome 9 orphons, were left out of the earlier analysis of several hundred of the donors. The presence/absence analyses assumed that sequencing depth was roughly uniform across donors, and that assumption may not be true. CMV serostatus was the only immune exposure information available for the cohort. A total of 164 TCR beta chains were listed by the study as associated with cytomegalovirus. The classifier was reported to diagnose cytomegalovirus status with high specificity and sensitivity in both the original cohort and the validation cohort. Because HLA typing was unavailable for some donors at each locus, only the typed subset was used in association tests. A further reported finding was that TCR beta sequences accurately predicted the HLA-A and HLA-B alleles for most subjects in the first cohort.

The cohort consisted of approximately 670 healthy bone marrow donors. All cohort members were sampled while nominally healthy, although unrecorded immune exposures were likely present. The donor was CMV seropositive and belonged to the group of 270 or so seropositive cohort members. Every donor gave a peripheral blood sample, and the peripheral blood mononuclear cells from that sample were used for TCR beta sequencing. Genomic DNA was extracted from the blood cell samples with the Qiagen DNeasy Blood Extraction Kit. The protocol used for the library was the immunoSEQ multiplex PCR assay. For the multiplex PCR, a mixture combining 60 forward primers for TCR Vbeta segments and 13 reverse primers for TCR Jbeta segments was used. A multiplex PCR assay on genomic DNA amplified the CDR3 region of rearranged TCR beta genes. The Illumina HiSeq System was used to sequence the amplified TCR beta libraries as 87-base-pair reads. The study's processing was this. A later analysis counted about 76 million unique TCR beta chains across the 550 to 800 repertoires, and approximately 11 million of these chains were shared by at least two donors. Raw reads were error-corrected and collapsed into unique sequences by a nearest-neighbor algorithm in which closely related sequences were merged to remove PCR and sequencing errors. To assign V, D and J gene segments, CDR3 sequences were aligned to IMGT reference sequences. Each retained sequence needed at least a six-nucleotide match to both a V gene segment and a J gene segment. Rearrangements were called productive when the CDR3 lacked stop codons and stayed in frame with V and J; all others were non-productive. CDR3 was defined by IMGT convention, running from the second conserved V-encoded cysteine to the conserved J-encoded phenylalanine. Sequences without an unambiguous match to a single V gene segment were excluded from the earlier analysis of 450 to 650 of the donors. An earlier analysis of fewer than 750 of the donors classified V segments as functional when productive rearrangements were above 56.7% and as segregating when the standard deviation between donors was above 5%. A statistical classification framework was built to diagnose cytomegalovirus status from the catalog of TCR beta chain sequences. In a later analysis, V and J genes were assigned by comparing TCR nucleotide sequences against IMGT/GENE-DB human TR gene sequences. A later analysis assigned CDR3 sequences and most-parsimonious VDJ recombination scenarios with the TCRdist pipeline. In a later analysis, each TCR beta chain was defined by its CDR3 amino acid sequence together with its V-gene family, and reads without a unique V-gene family were excluded. To address suspected cross-contamination and a sequencing artifact, a later analysis removed roughly 580 highly shared, low-generation-probability nucleotide sequences. In a later analysis, a clonal expansion index was calculated for each public chain from normalized within-repertoire ranks of inferred template counts. In a later analysis, generation probabilities were computed using a VDJ recombination model fitted to out-of-frame rearrangements, and the results were checked against IGoR. Hypergeometric tests were used in a later analysis to score TCR-TCR, TCR-HLA and TCR-CMV co-occurrence, with a repertoire-size bias correction applied to the TCR pairs. A later analysis estimated false discovery rates by permuting HLA or CMV assignments 20 times. A later analysis grouped co-occurring TCRs with DBSCAN, adding TCRdist sequence similarity when clustering within HLA-allele-positive subsets. For co-occurrence clustering, repertoires with fewer than 30,000 or more than 120,000 public chains were excluded, along with 5 or 6 repertoires with anomalous nucleotide sharing. The table comes from immuneACCESS by way of TCRdb, which keeps in-frame sequences with V and J called. Part of the clones is missing from these tables; in studies checked, under half for an unresolved V gene and the rest for unknown reasons. V, J and clone size reflect that table, while D and trimming were determined from the DNA. The sample table shows under 200,000 clones, and roughly 71% are seen once. Jointly, the top ten make up 2.5% to 3% of the sample.

As for this clone: No antigen is known for it. The record has no base qualities; no much larger clone is one base away.

Looking up the germline V gene yields CDR1 MNHNS and CDR2 SASEGT. The CDR3 starts with the cysteine, ends with the phenylalanine, and has 13 residues. The kept DNA is CDR3 alone, 39 bases in frame from the first base. The junction carries 12 bases between V and J, which are trimmed by 9 bases and 3 bases respectively. The sequence was collected from a woman aged 45 to 65 in good health and CMV-seropositive. This sequence uses TRBV6-1 and TRBJ1-3; the D gene is perhaps TRBD1, from 5 matching bases. What was sequenced was PBMCs. The nucleotides are TGTGCCAGTATCAGGGCAGTTGGAAACACCATATATTTT. Translation gives CASIRAVGNTIYF.